A single sample gave rise to the 25 T cell receptor beta chains below, sequenced in a study of shared clonotypes between healthy human individuals. Generated by immunoSEQ multiplex PCR, the TCRdb table keeps only in-frame clones and is missing some. The table records around 300,000 clones, roughly 84% of them present only once. Sequencing was performed on memory CD8+ T cells sorted from blood. As to subset: CD45RO+ cells pooled with CCR7-negative TemRA cells. Receptor source: a young man in good health.

V gene TRBV28 combines with J gene TRBJ1-5; the D is unclear. This CDR3 is 16 amino acids long. The germline CDR1 and CDR2 sequences are MDHEN and SYDVKM. V was clipped by 3 bases and J by 0 bases, with 12 bases between them. CDR3 region: CASSFRPRVSNQPQHF. The CDR3 region has the DNA TGTGCCAGCAGTTTCAGGCCGCGGGTTAGCAATCAGCCCCAGCATTTT.

The chain links TRBV7-8 to TRBJ1-4, with 8 positions matching TRBD1. With 2 bases clipped from V and 8 bases from J, the junction kept 4 bases outside the gene matches. Germline assignment: CDR1 SGHVS and CDR2 FQNEAQ. This CDR3 region has 14 residues. DNA of the CDR3: TGTGCCAGCAGCTTACAGGGGGCAGGGGAAAAACTGTTTTTT. Amino acids: CASSLQGAGEKLFF.

This clone occurred once. This chain's CDR3 is CASSPTGFVSNQPQHF. The CDR3 bases are TGTGCCAGCAGCCCGACAGGGTTCGTGAGCAATCAGCCCCAGCATTTT. The rearrangement links TRBV7-2 to TRBJ1-5, with 7 bases lining up with TRBD1. V shed 5 bases, J shed 1 base, and the junction held 8 bases outside the gene matches. The CDR3 loop spans 16 amino acids. CDR1 and CDR2 (germline): SGHTA, FQGNSA.

V is TRBV6-1 and J is TRBJ1-4; the D is unclear. V was clipped by 2 bases and J by 4 bases, with 11 bases between them. The CDR3 consists of 15 residues. Germline V lookup: CDR1 MNHNS, CDR2 SASEGT. The CDR3 reads CASSETGMRNEKLFF. The CDR3 region has the DNA TGTGCCAGCAGTGAAACCGGGATGCGTAATGAAAAACTGTTTTTT.

This chain uses TRBV27 with TRBJ2-7; TRBD2 aligns across 10 bases. V lost 2 bases, J lost 12 bases, and 4 bases stayed unmatched. The CDR3 is 12 amino acids. Germline V gene sequence: CDR1 MNHEY, CDR2 SMNVEV (reference sequence). DNA of the CDR3: TGTGCCAGCAGTTTACTAGCGGGAGTTCTGTACTTC. Protein: CASSLLAGVLYF.

The chain employs TRBV2 and TRBJ2-7; D gene ambiguous. Germline V lookup: CDR1 SNHLY, CDR2 FYNNEI. The V end was cut by 8 bases, the J end by 0 bases, with 14 bases between. There are 14 residues in the CDR3. CDR3 DNA sequence: TGTGCCAGCCGTCGTGGCTCGAGCTCCTACGAGCAGTACTTC. Translation: CASRRGSSSYEQYF.

This clone has only one observation. The chain uses TRBV5-8 and TRBJ2-5; D may match TRBD1 or TRBD2 (5 bases each). Trimming removed 0 bases from V and 10 bases from J, with 13 bases in between. This CDR3 comprises 13 residues. Germline V gene lookup returns CDR1 SGHTS and CDR2 YDEGEE. The CDR3 nucleotides are TGTGCCAGCAGCTTGGGATCGGGGCCAGTCCAGTACTTC. Translating gives CASSLGSGPVQYF.

The chain recombines TRBV11-2 with TRBJ2-7; no reliable D call. V lost 0 bases, J lost 2 bases, and 11 bases lay in between. The CDR3 length is 15 residues. CDR1 SGHAT and CDR2 FQNNGV come from the germline V gene. The CDR3 protein is CASSLEYSPPYEQYF. CDR3 nucleotide sequence: TGTGCCAGCAGCTTAGAGTACAGTCCTCCCTACGAGCAGTACTTC.

In DNA, the CDR3 is TGTGCCAGCAGTGACGGGACAGGGATAGGATCACCCCTCCACTTT. Translating gives CASSDGTGIGSPLHF. This sequence joins TRBV6-4 and TRBJ1-6; TRBD1 matches 9 bases. The V gene end was trimmed by 2 bases and the J gene end by 10 bases; junction bases not matched to a gene: 6. This CDR3 is 15 amino acids long. Germline CDR1 is MRHNA and CDR2 is SNTAGT.

The chain employs TRBV25-1 and TRBJ1-6, with 8 bases fitting TRBD1. V lost 2 bases to trimming and J lost 10 bases; unmatched junction nucleotides: 4. The CDR3 covers 14 residues. Germline loops: CDR1 MGHDK, CDR2 SYGVNS. CDR3 DNA sequence: TGTGCCAGCAGTGAACAGGGGGCCTACTCACCCCTCCACTTT. Translated, it gives CASSEQGAYSPLHF.

The chain uses TRBV28 and TRBJ2-5; D might be TRBD1 (6 bases). This CDR3 has 14 residues. From germline, CDR1 is MDHEN and CDR2 SYDVKM. With 3 bases removed from V and 1 base from J, the gap between germline ends came to 9 bases. The CDR3 loop is CASSLPQGQETQYF. The CDR3 nucleotides read TGTGCCAGCAGTTTGCCACAGGGCCAAGAGACCCAGTACTTC.

The chain employs TRBV27 and TRBJ2-3; 7 positions agree with TRBD1. The CDR3 sequence is 16 residues long. Germline CDR1 is MNHEY and CDR2 is SMNVEV (reference sequence). Trimming removed 3 bases from V and 6 bases from J; junction bases left unmatched: 12. The CDR3 sequence: CASSLSAGGATDTQYF. CDR3 in DNA: TGTGCCAGCAGTTTGAGTGCAGGGGGTGCAACCGATACGCAGTATTTT.

This clone came up once. Other nucleotide sequences in the sample specify the same CDR3. V and J are TRBV6-6 and TRBJ2-2; 13 bases are shared with TRBD2. V trimming: 5 bases; J trimming: 2 bases; junction bases outside the gene matches: 2. Germline V gene sequence: CDR1 MNHNY, CDR2 SVGAGI (reference sequence). CDR3 length: 16 residues. The CDR3 DNA reads as TGTGCCAGCAGTAGACTAGCGGGGGGCAACACCGGGGAGCTGTTTTTT. As protein: CASSRLAGGNTGELFF.

This chain links TRBV6-5 with TRBJ1-2, with TRBD1 matching over 7 bases. J was trimmed by 7 bases and V by 0 bases; bases with no gene match: 11. Germline CDR1 reads MNHEY; CDR2 reads SVGAGI. CDR3 size: 16 residues. For the CDR3, the DNA is TGTGCCAGCAGTTACTCGACGGGACAGATTCTCCTTGGCTACACCTTC. It translates to CASSYSTGQILLGYTF.

The chain uses TRBV7-9 and TRBJ1-2; D is perhaps TRBD1 (6 bases). V was clipped by 3 bases and J by 4 bases, with 15 bases between them. Germline-derived CDR1 and CDR2 are SEHNR and FQNEAQ (reference sequence). There are 15 residues in the CDR3. The CDR3 nucleotides are TGTGCCAGCAGCTTCTCGGACAGAGCATTCTATGGCTACACCTTC. Amino acid sequence: CASSFSDRAFYGYTF.

The chain employs TRBV4-3 and TRBJ1-1; D gene ambiguous. Germline CDR1 is LGHNA and CDR2 is YSLEER. The V gene lost 0 bases and the J gene lost 5 bases, with 16 bases spanning the gap. This CDR3 is 16 amino acids long. The CDR3 here is CASSQDWSAGGTEAFF. CDR3 nucleotide sequence: TGCGCCAGCAGCCAAGATTGGTCGGCGGGAGGGACTGAAGCTTTCTTT.

V gene TRBV6-5 combines with J gene TRBJ2-7; perhaps TRBD1 as D (6 bases). V was shortened by 1 base and J by 0 bases, with 7 bases between the two germline ends. The CDR3 is made up of 14 amino acids. Germline values: CDR1 MNHEY, CDR2 SVGAGI. The CDR3 loop is CASSYFRGSYEQYF. The CDR3 DNA follows: TGTGCCAGCAGTTACTTCAGGGGCTCCTACGAGCAGTACTTC.

The J gene is TRBJ2-5, the V gene TRBV2, with no clear D. This CDR3 region has 9 residues. Germline CDR1 and CDR2: SNHLY and FYNNEI. V dropped 5 bases and J dropped 11 bases, with 6 bases sitting between them. CDR3 amino acids: CASSSIQYF. For the CDR3, the DNA is TGTGCCAGCAGTTCCATACAGTACTTC.

The V call is TRBV5-4, the J call TRBJ2-7, with D hard to call. CDR3 size: 12 residues. V was cut by 0 bases and J by 6 bases, with 7 bases left in between. CDR1 and CDR2 (germline): SGHNT, YYREEE (reference sequence). The CDR3 region has the DNA TGTGCCAGCAGCTTGGGGACCCGCGAGCAGTACTTC. Its protein is CASSLGTREQYF.

The chain recombines TRBV6-5 with TRBJ2-3; unclear D gene. The CDR3 contains 13 residues. V lost 2 bases, J lost 4 bases, and 7 bases lay in between. Germline V gives CDR1 MNHEY, CDR2 SVGAGI. The CDR3 spells CASSYHPADTQYF. The CDR3 DNA sequence: TGTGCCAGCAGTTACCACCCGGCAGATACGCAGTATTTT.

The chain joins TRBV10-1 to TRBJ2-5; 13 positions agree with TRBD2. With 6 bases clipped from V and 1 base from J, the junction kept 8 bases outside the gene matches. This CDR3 contains 17 residues. Germline V CDR1 and CDR2: WNHNN, SYGVQD (reference sequence). The CDR3 is CASRGRTSGRSQETQYF. CDR3 sequence (DNA): TGCGCCAGCAGAGGGAGGACTAGCGGGAGAAGCCAAGAGACCCAGTACTTC.

The chain has TRBV5-1 and TRBJ2-5; 11 bases match TRBD2. The CDR3 totals 15 residues. V lost 0 bases, J lost 6 bases, and 4 bases stayed unmatched. Per the germline V gene, CDR1 is SGHRS and CDR2 is YFSETQ. The DNA of the CDR3 is TGCGCCAGCAGCTTGGGACTAGCGGGAAGAAAGACCCAGTACTTC. It specifies CASSLGLAGRKTQYF.

This chain links TRBV30 with TRBJ2-7; 8 bases align to TRBD2. Germline CDR1 and CDR2: GTSNPN and SVGIG (reference sequence). V shed 0 bases, J shed 3 bases, and the junction held 13 bases outside the gene matches. This CDR3 comprises 17 residues. Here the CDR3 reads CAWSVISPSGLFYEQYF. Written as DNA, the CDR3 is TGTGCCTGGAGTGTAATTTCTCCTAGCGGGCTTTTCTACGAGCAGTACTTC.

J is TRBJ2-5 and V is TRBV7-9; the match to TRBD2 covers 10 bases. The germline V gene has CDR1 SEHNR and CDR2 FQNEAQ (reference sequence). The J segment lost 1 base and the V segment lost 1 base, leaving 6 bases of the junction unmatched. The CDR3 has 17 amino acids. The CDR3: CASSLGTSSGSQETQYF. DNA for the CDR3: TGTGCCAGCAGCTTAGGGACCTCTAGCGGGAGCCAAGAGACCCAGTACTTC.

This chain uses TRBV4-2 with TRBJ2-5, with D perhaps TRBD2 (5 bases). The CDR3 consists of 16 residues. The V gene lost 0 bases and the J gene lost 6 bases, with 17 bases spanning the gap. The germline V gene encodes CDR1 LGHNA and CDR2 YNFKEQ. This CDR3 reads CASSQDWRYIRKTQYF. As DNA, the CDR3 is TGTGCCAGCAGCCAAGATTGGAGGTATATAAGGAAGACCCAGTACTTC.